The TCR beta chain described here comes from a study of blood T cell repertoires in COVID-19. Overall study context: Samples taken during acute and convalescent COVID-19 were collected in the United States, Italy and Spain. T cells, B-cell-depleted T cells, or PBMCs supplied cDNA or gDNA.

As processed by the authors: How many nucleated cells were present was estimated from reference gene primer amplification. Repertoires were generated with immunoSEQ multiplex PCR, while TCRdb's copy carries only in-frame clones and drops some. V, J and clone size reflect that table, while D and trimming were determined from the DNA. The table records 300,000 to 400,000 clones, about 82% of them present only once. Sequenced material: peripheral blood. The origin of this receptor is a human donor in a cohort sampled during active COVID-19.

CDR3 sequence reads: CASTGTGCNQPQHF. The CDR3 DNA is TGCGCCAGCACTGGGACAGGGTGCAATCAGCCCCAGCATTTT. The V and J genes are TRBV10-1 and TRBJ1-5; 9 bases map to TRBD1. The CDR3 loop spans 14 amino acids. Germline V gene data show CDR1 as WNHNN and CDR2 as SYGVQD (reference sequence). V shed 7 bases, J shed 2 bases, and the junction held 3 bases outside the gene matches.